This is a list of T cell receptor beta chains from one sample in a study of CDR3 diversity in severe acne. A single record per CDR3 protein comes from TCRdb applying MiXCR to the PCR reads. The data contain roughly 93,000 distinct CDR3 sequences, roughly 49% of them singletons. The material sequenced was blood. The receptor source for this set is a male donor with severe acne vulgaris. CDR3s include the opening cysteine and the closing phenylalanine or tryptophan. A D gene is named only where the DNA matches it firmly. Some rows have no size entry. The others give once, few or many, or a class for an expanded clone.

v_gene	j_gene	d_gene	abundance	CDR3nt	CDR3aa
TRBV5-1	TRBJ1-1	.	medium-sized	TGCGCCAGCAGCTTACGACGGGCCGACACTGAAGCTTTCTTT	CASSLRRADTEAFF
TRBV20-1	TRBJ2-1	.	many	TGCAGTGCTGGCCCCGGAGAATTAGCGTTCTTC	CSAGPGELAFF
TRBV13	TRBJ2-3	TRBD1	.	TGTGCCAGCAGCTTACCTGTCGGGGACAGGGGGGCGACAGATACGCAGTATTTT	CASSLPVGDRGATDTQYF
TRBV7-9	TRBJ1-2	.	.	TGTGCCAGCAGCTTTTCAAATAACTATGGCTACACCTTC	CASSFSNNYGYTF
TRBV29-1	TRBJ1-2	.	.	TGCAGCGTAAGCCCGGGACAAGCTAACTATGGCTACACCTTC	CSVSPGQANYGYTF
TRBV24-1	TRBJ1-2	.	.	TGTGCCACCAGTGATTTGGACGGCTACACCTTC	CATSDLDGYTF
TRBV24-1	TRBJ2-2	.	many	TGTGCCACCAGTGCCCCTTACAGGGTCGGCGGGGAGCTGTTTTTT	CATSAPYRVGGELFF
TRBV7-9	TRBJ1-2	TRBD1	many	TGTGCCAGCACCTCGACAGGGGTCTATGGCTACACCTTC	CASTSTGVYGYTF
TRBV20-1	TRBJ2-7	TRBD1	.	TGCAGTGCTAACAGGGGGCTTGTTTACGAGCAGTACTTC	CSANRGLVYEQYF
TRBV15	TRBJ1-4	.	.	TGTGCCACCAGGATTCGCCCCGCGATGGATGAAAAACTGTTTTTT	CATRIRPAMDEKLFF
TRBV5-1	TRBJ2-2	.	.	TGCGCCAGCAGCCCGCCCCCCGGGGAGCTGTTTTTT	CASSPPPGELFF
TRBV6-6	TRBJ2-1	.	many	TGTGCCAGCAGTTACTCGGATGAGCAGTTCTTC	CASSYSDEQFF
TRBV7-9	TRBJ1-1	.	.	TGTGCCAGCAGACCAGGGCGGGGGCCTGAAGCTTTCTTT	CASRPGRGPEAFF
TRBV19	TRBJ2-7	.	many	TGTGCCAGTAGTCTAAGACTCAAAGGCGAGCAGTACTTC	CASSLRLKGEQYF
TRBV2	TRBJ2-5	.	.	TGTGCCACCAGGGAAGGTAGCGGAGAGACCCAGTACTTC	CATREGSGETQYF
TRBV9	TRBJ2-4	TRBD1	few	TGTGCCAGCAGCCCCGGGACAGGATTAGCCAAAAACATTCAGTACTTC	CASSPGTGLAKNIQYF
TRBV30	TRBJ2-7	.	.	TGTGCCTGGTCCTTCGGGACAAATCTCTACGAGCAGTACTTC	CAWSFGTNLYEQYF
TRBV19	TRBJ2-2	.	.	TGTGCCAGTAGCGCACCCCACAGGGAAGCCGGGGAGCTGTTTTTT	CASSAPHREAGELFF
TRBV7-8	TRBJ1-1	.	.	TGTGCCAGCAGCTCAGAGGGCAGGGGTTCAAACACTGAAGCTTTCTTT	CASSSEGRGSNTEAFF
TRBV12-3/TRBV12-4	TRBJ2-4	.	few	TGTGCCAGCCAGGGCCAGGGTGGCGTTCAGTACTTC	CASQGQGGVQYF
TRBV10-3	TRBJ2-6	.	.	TGTGCCATCAGTGAGCGGGCGGCGCGGAGCTCTAGGGCCAACGTCCTGACTTTC	CAISERAARSSRANVLTF
TRBV7-3	TRBJ2-7	TRBD2	.	TGTGCCAGCAGCGTCGGGGGGGGCGAGCAGTACTTC	CASSVGGGEQYF
TRBV20-1	TRBJ2-7	TRBD2	many	TGCAGTGCTAGTGTTGGCCGGTCTAGCGGCAAGTACTACGAGCAGTACTTC	CSASVGRSSGKYYEQYF
TRBV9	TRBJ1-3	.	.	TGTGCCAGCAGCGGCGGAAAAGGAGGAAACACCATATATTTT	CASSGGKGGNTIYF
TRBV14	TRBJ2-7	.	.	TGTGCCAGCAGCCAAGGGCGGACCTACGAGCAGTACTTC	CASSQGRTYEQYF
TRBV7-9	TRBJ2-7	.	once	.	CASSFYICSARATYEQYF
TRBV5-4	TRBJ2-7	TRBD2	few	TGTGCCAGCAGCGGCGGGACTAGCGCATACGAGCAGTACTTC	CASSGGTSAYEQYF
TRBV4-2	TRBJ2-1	TRBD2	many	TGTGCCAGCAGCCAAGCGACTAGCGGGAGTTATGAGCAGTTCTTC	CASSQATSGSYEQFF
TRBV10-2	TRBJ1-1	.	.	TGCGCCAGCAGTGATTCTAGGGAGGAAGCTTTCTTT	CASSDSREEAFF
TRBV24-1	TRBJ2-5	.	.	TGTGCCACCAGTGACTCGGACTATCCGAGCGAGACCCAGTACTTC	CATSDSDYPSETQYF
TRBV6-5	TRBJ1-4	.	.	TGTGCCAGTAGAAGAGCTAATGAAAAACTGTTTTTT	CASRRANEKLFF
TRBV6-4	TRBJ2-2	.	.	TGTGCCAGCAGTGACTCCACCCTGGGCACCACCGGGGAGCTGTTTTTT	CASSDSTLGTTGELFF
TRBV6-5	TRBJ2-7	.	many	TGTGCCAGCAGTTCAGGCAGGACCTACGAGCAGTACTTC	CASSSGRTYEQYF
TRBV12-3/TRBV12-4	TRBJ2-3	.	few	TGTGCCAGCAGTTTAAATCACAGGACTACAGATACGCAGTATTTT	CASSLNHRTTDTQYF
TRBV24-1	TRBJ2-4	.	.	TGTGCCACCAGTGATTTGACTAGCGGGACAGGGGCAATATTAGCCAAGAACATTCAGTACTTC	CATSDLTSGTGAILAKNIQYF
TRBV10-1	TRBJ2-7	TRBD2	once	TGCGCCAGCAGTGGGACTAGCGGGAGGATGGGCTCCTACGAGCAGTACTTC	CASSGTSGRMGSYEQYF
TRBV7-9	TRBJ2-2	.	.	TGTGCCAGCAGCTTAGTTGGTCCGGGCGCCGGGGAGCTGTTTTTT	CASSLVGPGAGELFF
TRBV6-1	TRBJ2-6	.	many	TGTGCCAGCAGGGGGGGGGCGGGGGGGGCCAACGTCCTGACTTTC	CASRGGAGGANVLTF
TRBV20-1	TRBJ2-7	.	.	TGCAGTGCTAGAGATCGGGTCGTCTACGAGCAGTACTTC	CSARDRVVYEQYF
TRBV5-5	TRBJ2-2	.	few	TGTGCCAGCAGCTTTGGATTTGGTGGCGGGGAGCTGTTTTTT	CASSFGFGGGELFF
TRBV6-4	TRBJ1-1	.	.	TGTGCCAGCAGTGATGGGGAACAGGGCCAAACTTCCTTT	CASSDGEQGQTSF
TRBV6-2/TRBV6-3	TRBJ2-5	.	many	TGTGCCGGGCGCGATGGGGGGCGAGAGACCCAGTACTTC	CAGRDGGRETQYF
TRBV9	TRBJ2-7	.	many	TGTGCCAGCTCGGTCGGTCAGGGAGCCTACGAGCAGTACTTC	CASSVGQGAYEQYF
TRBV11-2	TRBJ1-3	.	.	TGTGCCAGCAGCTTAGGGACGGACACCATATATTTT	CASSLGTDTIYF
TRBV5-8	TRBJ2-5	.	many	TGTGCCAGCAGATACTTCCCACGGCGGAGGAACGAGACCCAGTACTTC	CASRYFPRRRNETQYF
TRBV6-4	TRBJ2-6	.	.	TGTGCCAGCAGTTGGGACCTGGGCTCTGGGGCCAACGTCCTGACTTTC	CASSWDLGSGANVLTF
TRBV28	TRBJ2-7	TRBD2	many	TGTGCCAGCAGCCCCGGGGGGGGGGGCGGGTACTTC	CASSPGGGGGYF
TRBV19	TRBJ1-3	.	.	TGTGCCAGTAAGGACGCCTACTCTGGAAACACCATATATTTT	CASKDAYSGNTIYF
TRBV6-5	TRBJ2-3	TRBD2	few	TGTGCCAGCAGCCCCCCCCCGGTTGCGGGGGGCACAGATACGCAGTATTTT	CASSPPPVAGGTDTQYF
TRBV25-1	TRBJ1-2	.	.	TGTGCCAGCAGTGCGGATCTAGGAGGCTATGGCTACACCTTC	CASSADLGGYGYTF
TRBV7-6	TRBJ2-1	TRBD1	.	TGTGCCAGCAGCTTGTCTGGGACAGGGAAGCACGAGCAGTTCTTC	CASSLSGTGKHEQFF